This T cell receptor (beta chain) appears in the sequencing data of a study of monozygotic twins with inflammatory bowel disease. The germline V gene has CDR1 SGHVS and CDR2 FNYEAQ. CDR3 size: 14 residues. One entry per CDR3 protein, without DNA, is what TCRdb gives after re-calling the 5' RACE reads. The sample includes tens of thousands of distinct CDR3 sequences. Study observations and caveats: Immunosuppressive treatments were not uniform, and this may have added variability to patient repertoires. Individual T cell subtypes were not distinguishable. Clonotypes shared with others were fewer in IBD patients than in healthy twins, especially with disease activity.

Turning to this clonotype: Antigen: not known.

The chain combines TRBV7-6 with TRBJ2-3; absent DNA, TCRdb's TRBD2 call cannot be checked. This TCR was recovered from a human donor with ulcerative colitis or Crohn's disease, or a healthy co-twin of an affected twin (not recorded which). Sequencing was performed on blood. The chain's CDR3 is CASSPSASTDTQYF. Using reference TRBV7-6 and TRBJ2-3 for the parts outside the CDR3, the full variable domain is GAGVSQSPRYKVTKRGQDVALRCDPISGHVSLYWYRQALGQGPEFLTYFNYEAQQDKSGLPNDRFSAERPEGSISTLTIQRTEQRDSAMYRCASSPSASTDTQYFGPGTRLTVL.